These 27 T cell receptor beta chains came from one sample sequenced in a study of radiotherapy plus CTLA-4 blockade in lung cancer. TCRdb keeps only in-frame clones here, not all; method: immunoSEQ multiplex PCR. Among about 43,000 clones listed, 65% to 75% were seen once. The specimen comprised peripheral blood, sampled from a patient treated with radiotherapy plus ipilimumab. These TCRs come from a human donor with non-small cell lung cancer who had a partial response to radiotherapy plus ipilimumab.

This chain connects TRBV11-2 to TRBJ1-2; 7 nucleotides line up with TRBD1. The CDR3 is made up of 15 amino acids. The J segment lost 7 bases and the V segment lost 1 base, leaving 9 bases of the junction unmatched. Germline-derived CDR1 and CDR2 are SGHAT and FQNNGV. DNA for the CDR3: TGTGCCAGCAGCTTAGTAACCGGGACAGATTTTGGCTACACCTTC. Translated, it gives CASSLVTGTDFGYTF.

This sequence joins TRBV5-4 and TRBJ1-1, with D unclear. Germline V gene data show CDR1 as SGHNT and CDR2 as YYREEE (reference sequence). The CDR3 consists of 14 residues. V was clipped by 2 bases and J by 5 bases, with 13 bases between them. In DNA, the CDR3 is TGTGCCAGCAGCTTCGAGGGAATGGAAACTGAAGCTTTCTTT. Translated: CASSFEGMETEAFF.

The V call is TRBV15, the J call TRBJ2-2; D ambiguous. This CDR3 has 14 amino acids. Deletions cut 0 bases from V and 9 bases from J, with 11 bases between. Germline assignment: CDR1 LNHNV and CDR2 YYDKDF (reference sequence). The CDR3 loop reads CATSRDVAERELFF. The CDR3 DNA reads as TGTGCCACCAGCAGAGATGTAGCAGAAAGGGAGCTGTTTTTT.

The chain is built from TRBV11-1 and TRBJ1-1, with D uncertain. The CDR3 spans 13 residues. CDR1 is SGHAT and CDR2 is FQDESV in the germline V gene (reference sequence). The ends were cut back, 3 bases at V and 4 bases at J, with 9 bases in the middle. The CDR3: CASSFRRVTEAFF. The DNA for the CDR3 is TGTGCCAGCAGCTTCAGGAGGGTCACTGAAGCTTTCTTT.

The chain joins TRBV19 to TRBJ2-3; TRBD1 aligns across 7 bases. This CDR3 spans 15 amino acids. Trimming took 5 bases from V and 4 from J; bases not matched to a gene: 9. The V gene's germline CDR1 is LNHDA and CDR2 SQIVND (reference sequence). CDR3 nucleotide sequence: TGTGCCAGTAGTCTCACAGGGGTGAGGGCAGATACGCAGTATTTT. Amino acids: CASSLTGVRADTQYF.

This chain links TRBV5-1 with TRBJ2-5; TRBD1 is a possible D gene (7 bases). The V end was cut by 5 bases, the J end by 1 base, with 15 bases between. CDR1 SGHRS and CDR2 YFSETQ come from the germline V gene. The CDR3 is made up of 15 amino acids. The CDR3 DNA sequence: TGCGCCAGCAGTGCAGGGGGGACCTCCCAAGAGACCCAGTACTTC. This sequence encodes CASSAGGTSQETQYF. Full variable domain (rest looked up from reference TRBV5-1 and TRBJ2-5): KAGVTQTPRYLIKTRGQQVTLSCSPISGHRSVSWYQQTPGQGLQFLFEYFSETQRNKGNFPGRFSGRQFSNSRSEMNVSTLELGDSALYLCASSAGGTSQETQYFGPGTRLLVL.

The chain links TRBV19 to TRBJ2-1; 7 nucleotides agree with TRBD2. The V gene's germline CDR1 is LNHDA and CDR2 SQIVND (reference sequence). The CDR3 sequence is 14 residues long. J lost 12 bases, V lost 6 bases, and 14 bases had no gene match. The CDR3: CASSNSGLPKAQFF. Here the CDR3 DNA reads TGTGCCAGTAGCAATTCGGGACTACCCAAGGCGCAGTTCTTC.

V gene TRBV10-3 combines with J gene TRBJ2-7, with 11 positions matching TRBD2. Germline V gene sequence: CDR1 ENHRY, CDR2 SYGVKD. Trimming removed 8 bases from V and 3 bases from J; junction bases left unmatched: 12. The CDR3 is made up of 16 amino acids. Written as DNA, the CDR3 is TGTGCCATCGGGGCCTCCTTCGGACTAGCGGGCTACGAGCAGTACTTC. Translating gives CAIGASFGLAGYEQYF.

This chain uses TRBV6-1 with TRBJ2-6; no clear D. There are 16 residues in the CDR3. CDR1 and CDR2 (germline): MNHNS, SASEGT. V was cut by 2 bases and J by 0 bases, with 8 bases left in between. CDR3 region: CASSEMAGSGANVLTF. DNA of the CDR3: TGTGCCAGCAGTGAAATGGCTGGCTCTGGGGCCAACGTCCTGACTTTC.

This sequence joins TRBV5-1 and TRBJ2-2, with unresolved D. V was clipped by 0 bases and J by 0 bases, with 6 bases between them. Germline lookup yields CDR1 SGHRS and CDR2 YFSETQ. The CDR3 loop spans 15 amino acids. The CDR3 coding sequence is TGCGCCAGCAGCTTGGGACATTCGAACACCGGGGAGCTGTTTTTT. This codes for CASSLGHSNTGELFF.

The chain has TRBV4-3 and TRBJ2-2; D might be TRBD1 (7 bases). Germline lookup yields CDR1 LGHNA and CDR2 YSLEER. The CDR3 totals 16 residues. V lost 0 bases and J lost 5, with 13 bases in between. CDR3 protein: CASSQDRSGGTGELFF. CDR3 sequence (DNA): TGCGCCAGCAGCCAAGATCGTTCAGGGGGGACCGGGGAGCTGTTTTTT.

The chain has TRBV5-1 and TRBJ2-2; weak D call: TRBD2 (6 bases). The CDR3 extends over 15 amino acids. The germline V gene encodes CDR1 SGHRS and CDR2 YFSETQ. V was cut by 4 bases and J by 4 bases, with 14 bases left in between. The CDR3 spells CASSQAGISTGELFF. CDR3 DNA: TGCGCCAGCAGCCAGGCGGGGATAAGCACCGGGGAGCTGTTTTTT.

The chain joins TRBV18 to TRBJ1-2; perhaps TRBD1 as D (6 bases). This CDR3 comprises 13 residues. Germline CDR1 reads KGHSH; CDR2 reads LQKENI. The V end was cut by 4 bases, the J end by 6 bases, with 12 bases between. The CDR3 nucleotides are TGTGCCAGCTCACAACAGGGTAGGGATGGCTACACCTTC. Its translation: CASSQQGRDGYTF.

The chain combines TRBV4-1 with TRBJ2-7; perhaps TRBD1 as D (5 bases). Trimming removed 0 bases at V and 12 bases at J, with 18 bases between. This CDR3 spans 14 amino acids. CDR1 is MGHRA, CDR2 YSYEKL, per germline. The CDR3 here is CASSQDGDSRGTYF. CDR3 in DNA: TGCGCCAGCAGCCAAGATGGAGACAGCCGTGGCACGTACTTC.

The CDR3 loop is CASTKWGVSTGELFF. CDR3 sequence (DNA): TGTGCCAGCACCAAGTGGGGCGTTAGCACCGGGGAGCTGTTTTTT. The gene calls are TRBV11-2 and TRBJ2-2; D may be TRBD1 (5 bases). Trimming stripped 7 bases from V and 4 bases from J, with 16 bases between. The CDR3 is 15 residues long. Germline loops: CDR1 SGHAT, CDR2 FQNNGV.

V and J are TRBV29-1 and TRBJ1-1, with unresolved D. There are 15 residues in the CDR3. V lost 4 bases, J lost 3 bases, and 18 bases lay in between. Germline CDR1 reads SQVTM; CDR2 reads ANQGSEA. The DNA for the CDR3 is TGCAGCGTTGTCCCGGGGAAGTATGGGGACACTGAAGCTTTCTTT. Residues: CSVVPGKYGDTEAFF.

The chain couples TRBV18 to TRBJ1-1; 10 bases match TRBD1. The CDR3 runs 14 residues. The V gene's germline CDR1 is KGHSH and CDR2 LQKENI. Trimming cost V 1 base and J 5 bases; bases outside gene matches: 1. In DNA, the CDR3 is TGTGCCAGCTCACCACGACAGGGGGCGACTGAAGCTTTCTTT. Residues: CASSPRQGATEAFF.

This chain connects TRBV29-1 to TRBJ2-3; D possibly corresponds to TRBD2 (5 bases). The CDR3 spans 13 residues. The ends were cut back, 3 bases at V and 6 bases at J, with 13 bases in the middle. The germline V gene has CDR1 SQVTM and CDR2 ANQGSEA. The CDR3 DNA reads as TGCAGCGTTGACCCCGGGATTAGTGATACGCAGTATTTT. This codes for CSVDPGISDTQYF.

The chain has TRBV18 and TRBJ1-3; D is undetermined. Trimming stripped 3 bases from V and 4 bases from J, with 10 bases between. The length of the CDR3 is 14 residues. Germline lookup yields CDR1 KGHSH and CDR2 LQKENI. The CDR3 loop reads CASSPQQMGNTIYF. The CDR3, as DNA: TGTGCCAGCTCACCTCAACAGATGGGAAACACCATATATTTT.

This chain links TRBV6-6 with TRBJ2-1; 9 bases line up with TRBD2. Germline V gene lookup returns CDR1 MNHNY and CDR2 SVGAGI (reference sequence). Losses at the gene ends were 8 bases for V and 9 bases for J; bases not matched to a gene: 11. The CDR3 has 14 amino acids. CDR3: CASSPLAGRGEQFF. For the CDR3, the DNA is TGTGCCAGCTCACCGCTAGCGGGGAGGGGTGAGCAGTTCTTC.

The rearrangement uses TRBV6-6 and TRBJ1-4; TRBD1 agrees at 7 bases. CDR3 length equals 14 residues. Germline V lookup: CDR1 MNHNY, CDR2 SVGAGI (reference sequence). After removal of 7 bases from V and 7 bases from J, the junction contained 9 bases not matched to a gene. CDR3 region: CASTKTGSGEKLFF. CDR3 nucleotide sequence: TGTGCCAGCACCAAGACAGGGTCTGGTGAAAAACTGTTTTTT.

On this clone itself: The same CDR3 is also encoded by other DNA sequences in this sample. CDR3 residues: CASSQDLRDSYGYTF. In DNA form, the CDR3 reads TGCGCCAGCAGCCAAGACCTCCGGGACAGCTATGGCTACACCTTC. The chain has TRBV4-3 and TRBJ1-2, with 7 bases lining up with TRBD1. The CDR3 contains 15 residues. Per the germline V gene, CDR1 is LGHNA and CDR2 is YSLEER. V gave up 0 bases and J gave up 4 bases; unmatched junction bases: 5.

CDR3 in DNA: TGTGCCACCATCCCCGGGACAGGCGGTGAAAAACTGTTTTTT. Protein product: CATIPGTGGEKLFF. The chain carries TRBV6-1 and TRBJ1-4; TRBD1 matches at 8 bases. CDR3 length: 14 residues. Germline V gene lookup returns CDR1 MNHNS and CDR2 SASEGT. Losses at the gene ends were 10 bases for V and 7 bases for J; bases not matched to a gene: 11.

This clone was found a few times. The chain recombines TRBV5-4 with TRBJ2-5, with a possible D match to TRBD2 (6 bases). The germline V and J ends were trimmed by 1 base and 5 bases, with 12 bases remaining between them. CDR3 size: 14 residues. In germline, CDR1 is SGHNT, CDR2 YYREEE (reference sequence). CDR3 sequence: CASSLPGEKETQYF. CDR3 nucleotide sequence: TGTGCCAGCAGCTTGCCGGGAGAAAAGGAGACCCAGTACTTC.

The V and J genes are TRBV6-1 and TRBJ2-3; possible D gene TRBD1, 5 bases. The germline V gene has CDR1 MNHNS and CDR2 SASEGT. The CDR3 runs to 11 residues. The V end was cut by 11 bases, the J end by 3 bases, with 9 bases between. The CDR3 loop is CAGAWTDTQYF. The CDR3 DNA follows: TGTGCCGGGGCTTGGACAGATACGCAGTATTTT.

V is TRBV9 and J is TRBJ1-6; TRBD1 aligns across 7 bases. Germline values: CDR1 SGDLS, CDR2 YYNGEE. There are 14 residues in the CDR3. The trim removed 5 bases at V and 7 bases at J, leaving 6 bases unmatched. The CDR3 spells CASSDNRGNSPLHF. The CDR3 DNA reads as TGTGCCAGCAGTGATAACAGGGGCAATTCACCCCTCCACTTT.

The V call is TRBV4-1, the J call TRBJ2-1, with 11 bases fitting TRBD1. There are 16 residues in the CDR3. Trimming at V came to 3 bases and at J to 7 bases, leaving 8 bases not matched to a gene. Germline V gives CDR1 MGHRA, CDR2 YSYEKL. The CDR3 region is CASSQDRGRGGNEQFF. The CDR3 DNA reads TGCGCCAGCAGCCAGGACAGGGGGCGAGGGGGGAATGAGCAGTTCTTC.